This entry is about one T cell receptor (beta chain). Its antigen is not identified. The method was immunoSEQ multiplex PCR; TCRdb's version includes in-frame clones alone and lacks a portion of them. This sample has about 2.3 million clones, with 85% to 95% found just once. The data were taken from a study of shared clonotypes between healthy human individuals. The CDR3 spans 11 residues. Study-level findings and limits: Naive subsets usually exceeded memory subsets in estimated richness.

This clonotype was sampled from a man aged 18-30 years in good health. Some clones in this sample may be carry-over from other donors' samples. The genes are TRBV21-1 and TRBJ2-7; the table assigns TRBD1, which was not confirmed against the DNA. TRBV21-1 is flagged as a pseudogene. The source material was naive CD4+ T cells from PBMCs. Subset reported: CD45RA+ positively selected. The CDR3 nucleotides read TGTGCCAGCAGCAAATTTTGGCAATTGTACTTC. Encoded protein: CASSKFWQLYF.